This entry features one TCR beta chain sequence. Its matching antigen is unknown. This sample is part of a study of siplizumab effects on memory and regulatory T cells. Overall study results and limits: Proliferating Tregs from siplizumab cultures lacked functional confirmation of suppression.

CDR1 SGHNT and CDR2 YYREEE come from the germline V gene (reference sequence). The V and J ends lost 6 bases and 2 bases respectively, with 17 bases between them. This CDR3 is 15 amino acids long. TCRdb's table, derived via immunoSEQ multiplex PCR, lists solely in-frame clones and lacks some. The sample carries 100,000 or so clones, about 94% recorded once. The rearrangement links TRBV5-4 to TRBJ1-2; D might be TRBD1 (5 bases). The TCR originated in a human donor in good health. The sample consisted of non-Treg CD4+ T cells sorted from blood. CDR3 amino acids: CASISRPRDNYGYTF. The CDR3 DNA reads as TGTGCCAGCATTTCGAGGCCCCGGGACAACTATGGCTACACCTTC.